What follows describes a single T cell receptor beta chain. What it binds is unknown. MiXCR, applied by TCRdb to the 5' RACE reads, yields one record per CDR3 protein. The sample records under 550,000 distinct CDR3 sequences, about 24% being singletons. Germline V gene lookup returns CDR1 SGHTA and CDR2 FQGNSA. The CDR3 extends over 15 amino acids. Trimming took 2 bases from V and 8 from J, leaving 18 bases between them. This specimen comes from a study of CD8 T cells in ankylosing spondylitis. Study results and caveats: What seemed typical of ankylosing spondylitis blood was a TCR beta motif built from several highly homologous variants. The clones that were linked to disease were reported to be significantly enriched in matched synovial fluid samples from ankylosing spondylitis patients.

The receptor was derived from a male donor with ankylosing spondylitis. The V call is TRBV7-2, the J call TRBJ1-2, with unresolved D. The sample consisted of blood, either unsorted or a sorted T cell fraction (not recorded which). CDR3 in amino acids: CASSLNHNGLRGYTF. The CDR3, as DNA: TGTGCCAGCAGCTTAAATCACAACGGCCTCAGGGGCTACACCTTC.